This T cell receptor (beta chain) was captured by sequencing in a study of technical replicates of blood from a handful of donors (dated by TCRdb to the late 2010s). The library was generated by the immunoSEQ multiplex PCR assay. TCRdb holds this immuneACCESS table with in-frame rearrangements only. Some clones are missing; in checked studies, unresolved V genes explain under half, and the rest has no known cause. A total of under 100,000 clones appear in this sample, around 95% of them only once. Approximately 0.21% of the sample is in the top ten clones. Comments on this clone: This receptor's antigen is unknown. No much larger clone exists at a distance of one base, and base qualities are not known.

Sequencing used T cells isolated from PBMCs. This clonotype was sampled from a human donor in good health.

The DNA sequence follows: TGTGCCAGCAGCTTAGCGTGGCGGTCAGGCAATCAGCCCCAGCATTTT. This encodes CASSLAWRSGNQPQHF. Recombination connected TRBV7-2 to TRBJ1-5, with no confidently assigned D gene. From cysteine to phenylalanine, the CDR3 is 16 amino acids long. Only CDR3 DNA is held: 48 bases, read in frame from base 1. Cut back by 0 bases and 2 bases, the V and J ends lie 11 bases apart. For CDR1 and CDR2, the germline V gene lists SGHTA and FQGNSA.